A selection of T cell receptor beta chains follows, all from one sample in a study of T-cell memory formation after mild COVID-19. TCRdb redid the calling of the 5' RACE reads with MiXCR, one entry per CDR3 protein. The sample has more than 450,000 distinct CDR3 sequences; more than 15% are singletons. Input material: PBMCs or a T cell subset sorted from them (not recorded which). The source is an adult woman who had mild COVID-19 (a few samples of this study predate the infection). Cell type and time point are not known. Both conserved end residues are part of each CDR3. A D gene is named only where the DNA matches it firmly. Clone size is given for some rows only: seen once, a few or many times, or a class if the clone is expanded.

DNA: TGTGCCAGTAGTATAGTTTACGGACAGGGGATCTATGGCTACACCTTC
CDR3: CASSIVYGQGIYGYTF
size: -
V: TRBV19
J: TRBJ1-2
D: TRBD1

DNA: TGCGCCAGCAGCTTGGACGGACAGGTCGAGGGCTACAATGAGCAGTTCTTC
CDR3: CASSLDGQVEGYNEQFF
size: -
V: TRBV5-1
J: TRBJ2-1
D: TRBD1

DNA: TGTGCCACCAGTGATTTGTCCGGGACAGCCGGTCGGGATACGCAGTATTTT
CDR3: CATSDLSGTAGRDTQYF
size: -
V: TRBV24-1
J: TRBJ2-3
D: TRBD1

DNA: TGTGCCAGCACCTGGGGTCTTAGCAATCAGCCCCAGCATTTT
CDR3: CASTWGLSNQPQHF
size: few
V: TRBV21-1
J: TRBJ1-5
D: -

DNA: TGTGCCAGCAGCCCCCTCGCGGGGCCATACAATGAGCAGTTCTTC
CDR3: CASSPLAGPYNEQFF
size: few
V: TRBV14
J: TRBJ2-1
D: -

DNA: TGCAGTGCTAGAGCTAGACTAGCCAGCACCGGGGAGCTGTTTTTT
CDR3: CSARARLASTGELFF
size: -
V: TRBV20-1
J: TRBJ2-2
D: TRBD2

DNA: TGTGCCAGCAGTCCCCCACTAGGGCGGGAAGGTAGGCAGTTCTTC
CDR3: CASSPPLGREGRQFF
size: -
V: TRBV7-9
J: TRBJ2-1
D: -

DNA: TGTGCCAGCAGTTTAGTGACTACCCGAACCGGGGAGCTGTTTTTT
CDR3: CASSLVTTRTGELFF
size: few
V: TRBV12-3/TRBV12-4
J: TRBJ2-2
D: -

DNA: TGTGCCAGCAGCGTTTCCGGGCCTAGAGAGACCCAGTACTTC
CDR3: CASSVSGPRETQYF
size: few
V: TRBV9
J: TRBJ2-5
D: -

DNA: TGTGCCACCAGTGACCCGGGACTAGCGGGAGTGGGCAATGAGCAGTTCTTC
CDR3: CATSDPGLAGVGNEQFF
size: -
V: TRBV24-1
J: TRBJ2-1
D: TRBD2

DNA: TGTGCCAGCAGTGTACAGGGGGATGGAGTAAGCGAGCAGTACTTC
CDR3: CASSVQGDGVSEQYF
size: -
V: TRBV7-2
J: TRBJ2-7
D: TRBD1

DNA: TGTGCCAGCAGCTTCGGGGATTTCTACGAGCAGTACTTC
CDR3: CASSFGDFYEQYF
size: few
V: TRBV7-9
J: TRBJ2-7
D: -

DNA: TGTGCCAGCAGCCAGGACAGGGGGCGTGGTACAGATACGCAGTATTTT
CDR3: CASSQDRGRGTDTQYF
size: -
V: TRBV6-1
J: TRBJ2-3
D: TRBD1

DNA: TGCGCCAGCAGCTTTTCTGGACTAGCGGGAGGGCCTCCAACCTACGAGCAGTACTTC
CDR3: CASSFSGLAGGPPTYEQYF
size: few
V: TRBV5-1
J: TRBJ2-7
D: TRBD2

DNA: TGTGCCAGCAGGATCGGGGGGGTAGCGGGAGTAAAAAATGAGCTGTTCTTC
CDR3: CASRIGGVAGVKNELFF
size: -
V: TRBV12-3/TRBV12-4
J: TRBJ2-1
D: TRBD2

DNA: TGTGCCAGCAGTCTGGGGTTGGGGCGATCTGGAAACACCATATATTTT
CDR3: CASSLGLGRSGNTIYF
size: -
V: TRBV6-5
J: TRBJ1-3
D: -

DNA: TGCGCCAGCAGCCAAGTCGGGGGCAGGAATCAGCCCCAGCATTTT
CDR3: CASSQVGGRNQPQHF
size: -
V: TRBV4-1
J: TRBJ1-5
D: -

DNA: TGTGCCAGCAGCCAAGACAGGCGGAACACCGGGGAGCTGTTTTTT
CDR3: CASSQDRRNTGELFF
size: -
V: TRBV14
J: TRBJ2-2
D: -

DNA: TGTGCCAGCAGCCAAGGAGGCGGGTCCAGCTCCCTCCACTTT
CDR3: CASSQGGGSSSLHF
size: few
V: TRBV3-1
J: TRBJ1-6
D: -

DNA: TGTGCCAGCAGCGTATCGGTGACGCACTACGAGCAGTACTTC
CDR3: CASSVSVTHYEQYF
size: -
V: TRBV9
J: TRBJ2-7
D: -

DNA: TGTGCCAGCAGTTTTGCCGGGACAGGGGGATACGAGCAGTACTTC
CDR3: CASSFAGTGGYEQYF
size: few
V: TRBV12-3/TRBV12-4
J: TRBJ2-7
D: TRBD1

DNA: TGTGCCAGCAGCGTAGTCCACTCCGGGGAGCTGTTTTTT
CDR3: CASSVVHSGELFF
size: -
V: TRBV9
J: TRBJ2-2
D: -

DNA: TGTGCTAGTGCCCCGGAAGGGGTGCGGTACGAGCAGTACTTC
CDR3: CASAPEGVRYEQYF
size: -
V: TRBV12-5
J: TRBJ2-7
D: -

DNA: TGCGCCAGCAGCTTGGAGGGAATTCTTGGCTACACCTTC
CDR3: CASSLEGILGYTF
size: few
V: TRBV5-1
J: TRBJ1-2
D: -

DNA: TGCAGCGTTGCTTTAGGGAGCAATCAGCCCCAGCATTTT
CDR3: CSVALGSNQPQHF
size: -
V: TRBV29-1
J: TRBJ1-5
D: -

DNA: TGTGCCAGCAGCTTTCCCGGGACAGGGTATGGCTACACCTTC
CDR3: CASSFPGTGYGYTF
size: -
V: TRBV7-9
J: TRBJ1-2
D: TRBD1

DNA: TGTGCCAGCAGTTTAGCGAACACTGAAGCTTTCTTT
CDR3: CASSLANTEAFF
size: many
V: TRBV12-3/TRBV12-4
J: TRBJ1-1
D: -

DNA: TGTGCCAGCAGTTCCATCCCTCTGAGTGGCTACACCTTC
CDR3: CASSSIPLSGYTF
size: -
V: TRBV27
J: TRBJ1-2
D: -